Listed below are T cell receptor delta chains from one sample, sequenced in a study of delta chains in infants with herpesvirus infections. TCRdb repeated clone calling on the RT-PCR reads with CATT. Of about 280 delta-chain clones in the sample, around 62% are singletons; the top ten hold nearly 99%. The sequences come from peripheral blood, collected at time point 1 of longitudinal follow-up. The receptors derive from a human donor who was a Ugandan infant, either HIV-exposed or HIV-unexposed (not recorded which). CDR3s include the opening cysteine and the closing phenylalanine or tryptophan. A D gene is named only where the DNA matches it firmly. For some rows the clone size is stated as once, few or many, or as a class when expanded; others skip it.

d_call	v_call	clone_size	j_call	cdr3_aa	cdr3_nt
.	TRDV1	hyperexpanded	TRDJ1	CALGDCPWPTLSTDKLIF	TGTGCTCTTGGGGATTGCCCATGGCCCACCCTTTCCACCGATAAACTCATCTTT
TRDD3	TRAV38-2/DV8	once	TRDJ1	CAYSRRPKVLLYWGVNTDKLIF	TGTGCTTATAGTAGGCGTCCTAAGGTTTTATTGTACTGGGGGGTTAACACTGATAAACTCATCTTT
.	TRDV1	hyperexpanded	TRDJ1	CALGEQYYRDTDKLIF	TGTGCTCTTGGGGAACAGTATTACCGGGACACCGATAAACTCATCTTT
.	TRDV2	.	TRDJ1	CASHPTSPFGGGVFGAYTDKLIF	TGTGCCTCCCACCCTACTTCCCCCTTCGGGGGAGGGGTGTTCGGGGCGTACACCGATAAACTCATCTTT
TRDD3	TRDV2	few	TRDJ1	CACDTSVSTGGYGPDKLIF	TGTGCCTGTGACACCTCAGTTTCTACTGGGGGATACGGGCCCGATAAACTCATCTTT
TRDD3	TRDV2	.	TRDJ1	CACDPVLGIEPNDKLIF	TGTGCCTGTGACCCCGTACTGGGGATCGAACCGAACGATAAACTCATCTTT
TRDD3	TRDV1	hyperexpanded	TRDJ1	CALGAAFASILGDTLKESRTDKLIF	TGTGCTCTTGGGGCCGCCTTCGCTTCGATACTGGGGGATACTCTGAAGGAGTCTAGGACCGATAAACTCATCTTT
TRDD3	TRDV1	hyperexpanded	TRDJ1	CALGDTDAYSRTGGYEELIF	TGTGCTCTTGGGGATACTGATGCCTATAGCCGTACTGGGGGATACGAGGAACTCATCTTT
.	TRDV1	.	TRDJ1	CALGESSPARSTDKLIF	TGTGCTCTTGGGGAATCTTCCCCGGCGCGGTCCACCGATAAACTCATCTTT
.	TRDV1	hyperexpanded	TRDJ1	CALGDGNSLRRDTDKLIF	TGTGCTCTTGGGGATGGGAATTCCTTGCGGAGGGACACCGATAAACTCATCTTT
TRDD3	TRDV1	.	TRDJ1	CALGCRTYGPLWGIRWDTDKLIF	TGTGCTCTTGGCTGTAGAACCTACGGTCCCCTTTGGGGGATACGCTGGGACACCGATAAACTCATCTTT
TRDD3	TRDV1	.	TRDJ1	CALATPLQGLGGTTDKLIF	TGTGCTCTTGCGACGCCCCTACAGGGGCTTGGGGGAACCACCGATAAACTCATCTTT
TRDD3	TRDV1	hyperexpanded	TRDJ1	CALGERVNWRGPTSFWGIRKYTDKLIF	TGTGCTCTTGGGGAACGGGTAAACTGGCGTGGGCCTACCTCTTTCTGGGGGATACGGAAGTACACCGATAAACTCATCTTT